This T cell receptor (beta chain) was identified during a study of T cell responses to AZD1222 COVID-19 vaccine. Overall study results and limits: As reported, nearly half of all spike-specific TCRs target variant regions that are unmutated. The sample set comprised mostly white British donors with more females, and clonal diversity was possibly underestimated.

Profiled with immunoSEQ multiplex PCR; TCRdb holds only in-frame clones, not every one. The table includes around 260,000 clones, just over 90% detected once. About this clone itself: Its antigen is currently unknown.

The V and J ends lost 3 bases and 3 bases respectively, with 14 bases between them. CDR3 size: 15 residues. Germline V gives CDR1 ENHRY, CDR2 SYGVKD. This receptor was identified in an adult in good health. V usage is TRBV10-3 and J usage is TRBJ1-2; a possible D gene is TRBD1 (5 bases). Source: peripheral blood, taken on day 0 of AZD1222 vaccination. The CDR3 loop reads CAISDLGTEDYGYTF. The CDR3 region has the DNA TGTGCCATCAGTGACCTTGGGACCGAAGACTATGGCTACACCTTC.